These 23 T cell receptor beta chains were sequenced from one sample in a study of T cell responses to AZD1222 COVID-19 vaccine. The protocol was immunoSEQ multiplex PCR, while the TCRdb copy is restricted to in-frame clones and leaves out a portion. The data show 180,000 or so clones, about 94% seen once. The source material was peripheral blood, sampled 28 days after the second AZD1222 dose. Source of these receptors: an adult who received the AZD1222 COVID-19 vaccine.

CDR3 DNA sequence: TGCGCCAGCAGCTTGGTGGGGGGGACTAGCGGGCAAGAGACCCAGTACTTC. Protein sequence: CASSLVGGTSGQETQYF. The chain links TRBV5-1 to TRBJ2-5, with TRBD2 identical over 12 bases. J lost 2 bases, V lost 0 bases, and 5 bases had no gene match. The CDR3 loop spans 17 amino acids. Germline V gene lookup returns CDR1 SGHRS and CDR2 YFSETQ.

The V and J genes are TRBV19 and TRBJ2-1; D is undetermined. V was clipped by 5 bases and J by 6 bases, with 5 bases between them. The length of the CDR3 is 11 residues. From germline, CDR1 is LNHDA and CDR2 SQIVND (reference sequence). Here the CDR3 DNA reads TGTGCCAGTAGTGCCCCCAATGAGCAGTTCTTC. Translated: CASSAPNEQFF.

V is TRBV4-3 and J is TRBJ2-7, with TRBD2 as a possible D gene (6 bases). The CDR3 extends over 13 amino acids. V gave up 3 bases and J gave up 3 bases, with 9 bases separating them. CDR1 is LGHNA, CDR2 YSLEER, per germline. The CDR3 DNA reads as TGCGCCAGCAGCCAGACTAGATACTACGAGCAGTACTTC. Translating it yields CASSQTRYYEQYF.

This clone was picked up one time. The V gene is TRBV5-1, the J gene TRBJ2-5; D is possibly TRBD2 (6 bases). Germline-derived CDR1 and CDR2 are SGHRS and YFSETQ. V was shortened by 1 base and J by 2 bases, with 15 bases between the two germline ends. This CDR3 has 16 amino acids. CDR3 amino acids: CASSLSGAGKQETQYF. In DNA form, the CDR3 reads TGCGCCAGCAGCTTGAGTGGGGCGGGGAAACAAGAGACCCAGTACTTC.

The chain links TRBV6-2 or TRBV6-3 to TRBJ2-5; 9 bases map to TRBD2. This CDR3 comprises 18 residues. J gave up 5 bases and V 4 bases, and 17 bases lay outside the gene matches. Germline CDR1 reads MNHEY; CDR2 reads SVGEGT. The CDR3 bases are TGTGCCAGCAGTTCCCGACTCGCGGGGGGGCCGGGTAGGGAGACCCAGTACTTC. Translated, it gives CASSSRLAGGPGRETQYF.

The V call is TRBV10-3, the J call TRBJ1-2; 7 positions agree with TRBD1. After removal of 6 bases from V and 7 bases from J, the junction contained 11 bases not matched to a gene. The CDR3 consists of 14 residues. Germline CDR1 reads ENHRY; CDR2 reads SYGVKD. The CDR3, as DNA: TGTGCCATCAGGGGCTCCGGACAGGAGGGTGGCTACACCTTC. Its protein product is CAIRGSGQEGGYTF.

V is TRBV6-6 and J is TRBJ2-3, with TRBD2 matching 11 bases. The CDR3 runs to 16 residues. Germline V gene lookup returns CDR1 MNHNY and CDR2 SVGAGI (reference sequence). The V and J ends lost 6 bases and 0 bases, in that order; junction bases with no gene match: 5. CDR3 sequence: CASSQTSGVSTDTQYF. The CDR3 DNA follows: TGTGCCAGCAGCCAGACTAGCGGGGTTAGCACAGATACGCAGTATTTT.

This chain joins TRBV27 and TRBJ2-7; a weak D match, TRBD1 (5 bases). Germline lookup yields CDR1 MNHEY and CDR2 SMNVEV (reference sequence). V was cut by 5 bases and J by 3 bases, with 14 bases left in between. The CDR3 extends over 14 amino acids. CDR3 sequence (DNA): TGTGCCAGCAGTCTCCGCCCTGACAGCTACGAGCAGTACTTC. Amino acid sequence: CASSLRPDSYEQYF.

CDR3 DNA: TGTGCCAGCAGTCGTTTCCAGGGGGGTGAGTACGAGCAGTACTTC. This codes for CASSRFQGGEYEQYF. The chain combines TRBV6-5 with TRBJ2-7; perhaps TRBD1 as D (7 bases). Trimming cost V 5 bases and J 4 bases, with 18 bases left between them. CDR3 length: 15 residues. Germline values: CDR1 MNHEY, CDR2 SVGAGI.

This clone was seen once. V gene TRBV4-3 combines with J gene TRBJ2-2, with 7 bases fitting TRBD2. J was trimmed by 7 bases and V by 6 bases; bases with no gene match: 14. The CDR3 totals 16 residues. The germline gives CDR1 LGHNA, CDR2 YSLEER. CDR3 bases: TGCGCCAGCAGTCAGGGAGGGCCTAATCACGGCGGGGAGCTGTTTTTT. Translation: CASSQGGPNHGGELFF.

A single count supports this clone. The chain joins TRBV11-2 to TRBJ2-1; 8 bases agree with TRBD2. This CDR3 comprises 16 residues. V was pared by 3 bases and J by 10 bases, with 14 bases of the junction left unmatched. Germline V gene data show CDR1 as SGHAT and CDR2 as FQNNGV. CDR3: CASSFLSGAPLGEQFF. The CDR3, as DNA: TGTGCCAGCAGCTTCCTTAGCGGGGCGCCTTTGGGGGAGCAGTTCTTC.

The rearrangement uses TRBV5-4 and TRBJ1-2; D is uncertain. Germline CDR1 SGHNT, CDR2 YYREEE (reference sequence). V was clipped by 4 bases and J by 1 base, with 8 bases between them. The CDR3 consists of 13 residues. Here the CDR3 DNA reads TGTGCCAGCAGCGGGGAGGGTAACTATGGCTACACCTTC. Amino acid sequence: CASSGEGNYGYTF.

The rearrangement links TRBV18 to TRBJ2-5, with D perhaps matching TRBD2 (7 bases). The ends were cut back, 2 bases at V and 5 bases at J, with 12 bases in the middle. This CDR3 spans 14 amino acids. Germline values: CDR1 KGHSH, CDR2 LQKENI. CDR3 bases: TGTGCCAGCTCACCATCACGGGGGGCGGAGACCCAGTACTTC. Protein sequence: CASSPSRGAETQYF. Complete variable domain (other parts from reference TRBV18 and TRBJ2-5): NAGVMQNPRHLVRRRGQEARLRCSPMKGHSHVYWYRQLPEEGLKFMVYLQKENIIDESGMPKERFSAEFPKEGPSILRIQQVVRGDSAAYFCASSPSRGAETQYFGPGTRLLVL.

The chain couples TRBV6-5 to TRBJ1-1; D remains unclear. Trimming stripped 5 bases from V and 4 bases from J, with 17 bases between. The germline V gene has CDR1 MNHEY and CDR2 SVGAGI. The CDR3 has 15 residues. The CDR3 region is CASSPPSGVATEAFF. Here the CDR3 DNA reads TGTGCCAGCAGTCCGCCGTCCGGGGTGGCCACTGAAGCTTTCTTT.

This rearrangement joins TRBV7-9 to TRBJ1-2; TRBD1 aligns across 8 bases. The CDR3 length is 16 residues. The germline CDR1 and CDR2 sequences are SEHNR and FQNEAQ (reference sequence). Trimming at V came to 2 bases and at J to 1 base, leaving 6 bases not matched to a gene. CDR3 amino acids: CASSLTDRGYNYGYTF. The CDR3 DNA follows: TGTGCCAGCAGCTTAACCGACAGGGGTTATAACTATGGCTACACCTTC.

The chain employs TRBV29-1 and TRBJ1-2, with D perhaps TRBD1 (6 bases). V lost 2 bases, J lost 4 bases, and 11 bases lay in between. This CDR3 contains 13 residues. The germline V gene has CDR1 SQVTM and CDR2 ANQGSEA. CDR3 nucleotides: TGCAGCGTTGAAAAACAGGGTTCCTATGGCTACACCTTC. Translated, it gives CSVEKQGSYGYTF. Variable domain in full (rest from reference TRBV29-1 and TRBJ1-2): SAVISQKPSRDICQRGTSLTIQCQVDSQVTMMFWYRQQPGQSLTLIATANQGSEATYESGFVIDKFPISRPNLTFSTLTVSNMSPEDSSIYLCSVEKQGSYGYTFGSGTRLTVV.

The chain uses TRBV10-3 and TRBJ1-1, with a weak D call TRBD1 (6 bases). Between the trimmed V and J ends, which lost 3 bases and 1 base, there was a span of 15 bases. Germline CDR1 is ENHRY and CDR2 is SYGVKD. The CDR3 is 16 residues long. In nucleotides, the CDR3 is TGTGCCATCAGTGACGCAGGGAAAGGGGGGAACACTGAAGCTTTCTTT. It encodes CAISDAGKGGNTEAFF.

The chain uses TRBV7-9 and TRBJ1-2, with TRBD1 identical over 8 bases. The CDR3 consists of 15 residues. The V and J ends lost 5 bases and 7 bases, in that order; junction bases with no gene match: 12. CDR1 and CDR2 from the germline V gene are SEHNR and FQNEAQ (reference sequence). The CDR3 protein is CASSTDRGHISGYTF. CDR3 nucleotides: TGTGCCAGCAGCACCGACAGGGGCCATATTAGTGGCTACACCTTC.

This clone was detected only once. J is TRBJ2-2 and V is TRBV7-2; 9 bases line up with TRBD1. The germline gives CDR1 SGHTA, CDR2 FQGNSA. The CDR3 is 17 amino acids. V lost 5 bases to trimming and J lost 7 bases; unmatched junction nucleotides: 14. In DNA, the CDR3 is TGTGCCAGCAGCCCCAGGAACCGGGACAGGGCGCACGGGGAGCTGTTTTTT. Protein product: CASSPRNRDRAHGELFF.

This chain uses TRBV25-1 with TRBJ2-7; perhaps TRBD1 as D (7 bases). The CDR3 length is 15 residues. Germline V gives CDR1 MGHDK, CDR2 SYGVNS. Deletions cut 4 bases from V and 4 bases from J, with 17 bases between. Here the CDR3 reads CASSGRGRGRYEQYF. CDR3 DNA sequence: TGTGCCAGCAGTGGGCGGGGCAGGGGGAGGTACGAGCAGTACTTC.

The chain couples TRBV10-3 to TRBJ2-2; 9 positions agree with TRBD1. Germline V gene sequence: CDR1 ENHRY, CDR2 SYGVKD. This CDR3 has 14 amino acids. The V and J ends lost 11 bases and 4 bases, in that order; junction bases with no gene match: 8. The CDR3 DNA follows: TGTGCCGTGGAACAGGGGGCTAGCACCGGGGAGCTGTTTTTT. Encoded protein: CAVEQGASTGELFF.

V usage is TRBV5-6 and J usage is TRBJ2-7; no clear D gene. This CDR3 region has 11 residues. The V end lost 1 base, the J end lost 6 bases, and 5 bases lay between the germline ends. CDR1 and CDR2 from the germline V gene are SGHDT and YYEEEE. CDR3 loop: CASSLSFEQYF. In nucleotides, the CDR3 is TGTGCCAGCAGCTTGTCGTTCGAGCAGTACTTC.

The chain has TRBV20-1 and TRBJ2-7; TRBD2 might be the D (5 bases). V dropped 5 bases and J dropped 6 bases, with 11 bases sitting between them. The length of the CDR3 is 11 residues. In germline, CDR1 is DFQATT, CDR2 SNEGSKA (reference sequence). The CDR3 loop reads CSAPGNLEQYF. CDR3 DNA sequence: TGCAGTGCTCCGGGAAACCTCGAGCAGTACTTC.